Each of the 24 T cell receptor beta chains below was sequenced from the same sample in a study of cytomegalovirus exposure and HLA in healthy donors. The PCR had 60 Vbeta and 13 Jbeta primers. Only in-frame clones appear in the TCRdb table, and some are missing; sequencing was by immunoSEQ multiplex PCR. Its listing shows around 100,000 clones. Material: PBMCs. The receptor set was obtained from a man between 35 and 55 years old in good health and CMV-seronegative.

This chain connects TRBV6-1 to TRBJ2-2, with 7 bases matching TRBD1. The ends lost 2 bases at V and 5 bases at J; junction bases unmatched: 2. This CDR3 comprises 14 residues. The germline V gene encodes CDR1 MNHNS and CDR2 SASEGT. This CDR3 reads CASSETGETGELFF. The CDR3 DNA follows: TGTGCCAGCAGTGAAACAGGGGAGACCGGGGAGCTGTTTTTT.

This rearrangement joins TRBV6-6 to TRBJ1-1; 7 nucleotides agree with TRBD1. J was trimmed by 1 base and V by 2 bases; bases with no gene match: 4. This CDR3 comprises 15 residues. The V gene's germline CDR1 is MNHNY and CDR2 SVGAGI (reference sequence). Written as DNA, the CDR3 is TGTGCCAGCAGTTACCTAGGGGGCCAGAACACTGAAGCTTTCTTT. It translates to CASSYLGGQNTEAFF.

V usage is TRBV5-6 and J usage is TRBJ1-3; D is possibly TRBD1 (5 bases). The CDR3 sequence is 15 residues long. In germline, CDR1 is SGHDT, CDR2 YYEEEE. Trimming cost V 0 bases and J 4 bases, with 11 bases left between them. In DNA, the CDR3 is TGTGCCAGCAGCTTGGAGGGGATCGGAGGAAACACCATATATTTT. This encodes CASSLEGIGGNTIYF.

V gene TRBV28 combines with J gene TRBJ2-7, with D possibly being TRBD2 (5 bases). The CDR3 covers 12 residues. The V end was cut by 4 bases, the J end by 4 bases, with 8 bases between. CDR1 MDHEN and CDR2 SYDVKM come from the germline V gene. The CDR3 bases are TGTGCCAGCAGTTCGGCGGGTTACGAGCAGTACTTC. Translated, it gives CASSSAGYEQYF. Variable domain in full (rest from reference TRBV28 and TRBJ2-7): DVKVTQSSRYLVKRTGEKVFLECVQDMDHENMFWYRQDPGLGLRLIYFSYDVKMKEKGDIPEGYSVSREKKERFSLILESASTNQTSMYLCASSSAGYEQYFGPGTRLTVT.

About this clone itself: Other DNA variants within this sample encode the same CDR3. This chain uses TRBV5-6 with TRBJ2-5; D is undetermined. Trimming left V 0 bases short and J 0 bases short, with 9 bases between. Germline CDR1 reads SGHDT; CDR2 reads YYEEEE. There are 15 residues in the CDR3. Here the CDR3 reads CASSLVSGYQETQYF. The CDR3 nucleotides are TGTGCCAGCAGCTTGGTTTCAGGATACCAAGAGACCCAGTACTTC.

The V gene is TRBV7-2, the J gene TRBJ2-5, with TRBD2 identical over 7 bases. V was clipped by 4 bases and J by 4 bases; unmatched bases: 6. CDR3 length: 14 amino acids. Germline CDR1 and CDR2: SGHTA and FQGNSA. DNA of the CDR3: TGTGCCAGCAGCTCGCCGGGACTAAGAGAGACCCAGTACTTC. It translates to CASSSPGLRETQYF.

The rearrangement links TRBV14 to TRBJ2-7; D not resolved. The germline CDR1 and CDR2 sequences are SGHDN and FVKESK. Trimming stripped 5 bases from V and 1 base from J, with 3 bases between. The CDR3 covers 11 residues. The CDR3 loop is CASSSSYEQYF. The CDR3, as DNA: TGTGCCAGCAGCTCATCCTACGAGCAGTACTTC.

This chain links TRBV30 with TRBJ1-3, with D maybe TRBD1 (6 bases). V lost 6 bases and J lost 1, with 10 bases in between. Germline V gene data show CDR1 as GTSNPN and CDR2 as SVGIG (reference sequence). CDR3 size: 13 residues. CDR3 in amino acids: CACRTASGNTIYF. In DNA form, the CDR3 reads TGTGCCTGCCGGACAGCGTCTGGAAACACCATATATTTT.

This chain links TRBV30 with TRBJ1-2; TRBD1 is a possible D gene (5 bases). CDR3 length equals 12 residues. Trimming removed 1 base from V and 3 bases from J, with 6 bases in between. CDR1 and CDR2 from the germline V gene are GTSNPN and SVGIG (reference sequence). In DNA form, the CDR3 reads TGTGCCTGGAGTGCGGGGGACTATGGCTACACCTTC. Protein: CAWSAGDYGYTF.

Comments on this clone: The sample holds other DNA sequences that translate to the same CDR3. J is TRBJ1-3 and V is TRBV11-3, with 9 bases aligning to TRBD1. The CDR3 loop spans 15 amino acids. Germline CDR1 is SGHNT and CDR2 is YENEEA. The V and J ends lost 5 bases and 2 bases, in that order; junction bases with no gene match: 4. The CDR3 here is CASSPGQGPGNTIYF. CDR3 nucleotides: TGTGCCAGCAGCCCGGGACAGGGACCTGGAAACACCATATATTTT.

The rearrangement links TRBV29-1 to TRBJ2-3; the D is unclear. The CDR3 runs 12 residues. Germline V gene lookup returns CDR1 SQVTM and CDR2 ANQGSEA. Trimming cost V 6 bases and J 0 bases, with 7 bases left between them. The CDR3 protein is CSVTSSTDTQYF. The DNA of the CDR3 is TGCAGCGTCACAAGTAGCACAGATACGCAGTATTTT.

This chain uses TRBV5-1 with TRBJ1-4, with D tentatively TRBD1 (5 bases). Germline V gene lookup returns CDR1 SGHRS and CDR2 YFSETQ. The V and J ends lost 1 base and 5 bases respectively, with 9 bases between them. The CDR3 covers 14 residues. CDR3 bases: TGCGCCAGCAGCTTGCAGGGAAAAAATGAAAAACTGTTTTTT. It is translated as CASSLQGKNEKLFF.

The rearrangement uses TRBV11-2 and TRBJ2-1, with D perhaps matching TRBD1 (5 bases). V lost 8 bases and J lost 8, with 19 bases in between. The CDR3 totals 14 residues. In germline, CDR1 is SGHAT, CDR2 FQNNGV. The CDR3 nucleotides are TGTGCCAGCGGCCTCAGTGGGGCCCGTGATGAGCAGTTCTTC. Protein product: CASGLSGARDEQFF.

The V gene is TRBV29-1, the J gene TRBJ2-3; TRBD2 might be the D (5 bases). With 4 bases removed from V and 2 bases from J, the gap between germline ends came to 13 bases. This CDR3 contains 14 residues. In germline, CDR1 is SQVTM, CDR2 ANQGSEA. CDR3 in amino acids: CSVARGSYTDTQYF. CDR3 DNA sequence: TGCAGCGTTGCGAGAGGGTCCTACACAGATACGCAGTATTTT.

The V call is TRBV19, the J call TRBJ1-1; no clear D. Germline CDR1 reads LNHDA; CDR2 reads SQIVND (reference sequence). V dropped 5 bases and J dropped 5 bases, with 15 bases sitting between them. This CDR3 has 14 amino acids. Here the CDR3 reads CASSSQVPSTEAFF. The CDR3 DNA reads as TGTGCCAGTAGTTCCCAGGTCCCGAGTACTGAAGCTTTCTTT.

DNA for the CDR3: TGTGCCAGTAGTATACTGGCGGGGGCTAGCACAGATACGCAGTATTTT. Translated, it gives CASSILAGASTDTQYF. The chain recombines TRBV19 with TRBJ2-3, with D possibly TRBD2 on 7 matching bases. The V and J ends lost 2 bases and 0 bases respectively, with 12 bases between them. Germline V gives CDR1 LNHDA, CDR2 SQIVND (reference sequence). This CDR3 comprises 16 residues.

Comments on this clone: At the DNA level, this CDR3 is encoded by other sequences in the same sample as well. The V gene is TRBV14, the J gene TRBJ2-3; 7 nucleotides line up with TRBD1. Losses at the gene ends were 0 bases for V and 5 bases for J; bases not matched to a gene: 5. CDR1 is SGHDN and CDR2 is FVKESK in the germline V gene. This CDR3 contains 15 residues. The CDR3 nucleotides read TGTGCCAGCAGCCAAGATGGGCAGGGGGTAGATACGCAGTATTTT. Translated: CASSQDGQGVDTQYF.

This chain connects TRBV7-9 to TRBJ1-5; weak D call: TRBD1 (5 bases). Germline CDR1 and CDR2: SEHNR and FQNEAQ (reference sequence). Trimming took off 1 base at V and 6 bases at J, with 16 bases between the two ends. The CDR3 extends over 16 amino acids. The CDR3 bases are TGTGCCAGCAGCTTAGGTCTGGGGGGAGCAGGTCAGCCCCAGCATTTT. Residues: CASSLGLGGAGQPQHF.

The V call is TRBV6-1, the J call TRBJ2-3, with 8 bases that match TRBD2. The CDR3 runs 15 residues. Germline-derived CDR1 and CDR2 are MNHNS and SASEGT. V dropped 5 bases and J dropped 2; count of bases not matched to a gene: 6. The CDR3, as DNA: TGTGCCAGCAGTAAGTTAGCGGGGTACACAGATACGCAGTATTTT. Protein sequence: CASSKLAGYTDTQYF.

The V gene is TRBV30, the J gene TRBJ2-1; 10 bases match TRBD2. V dropped 5 bases and J dropped 12; count of bases not matched to a gene: 10. Germline V gives CDR1 GTSNPN, CDR2 SVGIG (reference sequence). CDR3 size: 13 residues. The CDR3 spells CAWQPSGSHLQFF. The CDR3 nucleotides are TGTGCCTGGCAACCTAGCGGGAGTCATCTGCAGTTCTTC.

V is TRBV9 and J is TRBJ2-7; 8 nucleotides line up with TRBD1. Germline V gene data show CDR1 as SGDLS and CDR2 as YYNGEE. After removal of 0 bases from V and 2 bases from J, the junction contained 7 bases not matched to a gene. CDR3 length: 16 residues. CDR3 bases: TGTGCCAGCAGCGTAGGGACCGGGACAGGCGCCTACGAGCAGTACTTC. As protein: CASSVGTGTGAYEQYF. The entire variable domain, with the rest obtained from reference TRBV9 and TRBJ2-7, is as follows: DSGVTQTPKHLITATGQRVTLRCSPRSGDLSVYWYQQSLDQGLQFLIQYYNGEERAKGNILERFSAQQFPDLHSELNLSSLELGDSALYFCASSVGTGTGAYEQYFGPGTRLTVT.

V usage is TRBV7-8 and J usage is TRBJ2-6; D is perhaps TRBD1 (6 bases). Germline CDR1 is SGHVS and CDR2 is FQNEAQ. The length of the CDR3 is 16 residues. The V and J ends lost 5 bases and 0 bases respectively, with 11 bases between them. CDR3 DNA sequence: TGTGCCAGCAGCCCAGGGGTCACCTCTGGGGCCAACGTCCTGACTTTC. Translation gives CASSPGVTSGANVLTF.

The chain has TRBV5-4 and TRBJ2-5; tentatively, D is TRBD1 (5 bases). The V gene lost 1 base and the J gene lost 7 bases, with 17 bases spanning the gap. Germline values: CDR1 SGHNT, CDR2 YYREEE (reference sequence). This CDR3 contains 15 residues. The DNA for the CDR3 is TGTGCCAGCAGCTTGTTTTCTCGACAGCCTCCGACCCAGTACTTC. This sequence encodes CASSLFSRQPPTQYF.

The chain recombines TRBV5-4 with TRBJ2-1; no firm D call. V lost 0 bases to trimming and J lost 4 bases, with 11 bases between them. Germline assignment: CDR1 SGHNT and CDR2 YYREEE (reference sequence). CDR3 length equals 15 residues. The CDR3 is CASSLDGSRYNEQFF. The CDR3 DNA reads as TGTGCCAGCAGCTTGGACGGGTCACGGTACAATGAGCAGTTCTTC.